This is a list of T cell receptor beta chains from one sample in a study of glioma-infiltrating T cells. Via MiXCR, TCRdb re-called the multiplex PCR reads, giving one row per CDR3 protein. Here the sample spans about 93,000 distinct CDR3 sequences, 40% being singletons. The sample was glioma tissue, nonneoplastic brain tissue, or PBMCs (not recorded which). Receptor source: a human donor with low-grade glioma or glioblastoma, undergoing nonglioma brain surgery, or in good health (not recorded which). Each CDR3 is given with its conserved first and last residue. Fields, in order: J gene, V gene, CDR3 protein.

j_gene: TRBJ2-4
v_gene: TRBV10-1
CDR3aa: CASSEMSTLAKNIQYF

j_gene: TRBJ2-2
v_gene: TRBV6-1
CDR3aa: CASYSSGTANTGELFF

j_gene: TRBJ2-7
v_gene: TRBV7-8
CDR3aa: CASSLERGSGSIYEQYF

j_gene: TRBJ2-7
v_gene: TRBV3-1
CDR3aa: CASTSSGHTSGEQYF

j_gene: TRBJ2-7
v_gene: TRBV2
CDR3aa: CAGGGNSYEQCF

j_gene: TRBJ2-3
v_gene: TRBV4-1
CDR3aa: CASSQEDGYTQYF

j_gene: TRBJ2-5
v_gene: TRBV18
CDR3aa: CASSPRGTAQETQYF

j_gene: .
v_gene: TRBV28
CDR3aa: CASSLQGALADTQHF

j_gene: TRBJ1-2
v_gene: TRBV20-1
CDR3aa: CSAREYRGPKYGYTF

j_gene: TRBJ1-4
v_gene: TRBV20-1
CDR3aa: CSASLGQGTRVGEKLFF

j_gene: TRBJ2-5
v_gene: TRBV29-1
CDR3aa: CSVDDGSGLQETQYF

j_gene: TRBJ2-1
v_gene: TRBV3-1
CDR3aa: CASSRSVYNEQFF

j_gene: TRBJ2-5
v_gene: TRBV9
CDR3aa: CASSVGASYQETQYF

j_gene: TRBJ1-6
v_gene: TRBV20-1
CDR3aa: CSARGRQDSSPLHF

j_gene: TRBJ1-4
v_gene: TRBV4-3
CDR3aa: CASSQGEGMGEKLFF

j_gene: TRBJ2-5
v_gene: TRBV11-2
CDR3aa: CASSLGIGQGLLPETQYF

j_gene: TRBJ1-1
v_gene: TRBV7-2
CDR3aa: CVSSLNPGGGAEAFF

j_gene: TRBJ2-6
v_gene: TRBV20-1
CDR3aa: CSAMTVSGANVLTF

j_gene: TRBJ1-1
v_gene: TRBV20-1
CDR3aa: CSAQGTESEAFF

j_gene: TRBJ2-1
v_gene: TRBV12-3/TRBV12-4
CDR3aa: CASSLVASGAGEQFF

j_gene: TRBJ1-4
v_gene: TRBV28
CDR3aa: CASSLGGAREKLFF

j_gene: TRBJ1-5
v_gene: TRBV28
CDR3aa: CASALQRGGQETQHF

j_gene: TRBJ2-1
v_gene: TRBV20-1
CDR3aa: CSAQSGNSGGLDEQFF

j_gene: TRBJ2-7
v_gene: TRBV19
CDR3aa: CASTDITGGAYERYF

j_gene: TRBJ2-3
v_gene: TRBV7-2
CDR3aa: CAIADSVTGTDTQYF

j_gene: TRBJ2-7
v_gene: TRBV6-2/TRBV6-3
CDR3aa: CASSYLSGRSYEQYF

j_gene: TRBJ2-3
v_gene: TRBV2
CDR3aa: CASSERTSTDTQYF

j_gene: TRBJ1-6
v_gene: TRBV28
CDR3aa: CASSVTAQYNSPLHF

j_gene: TRBJ2-7
v_gene: TRBV20-1
CDR3aa: CSASGGRILYEQYF

j_gene: TRBJ2-1
v_gene: TRBV3-1
CDR3aa: CAISAPGPSITREQFF

j_gene: TRBJ2-1
v_gene: TRBV11-2
CDR3aa: CASSLGLADEQFF

j_gene: TRBJ1-2
v_gene: TRBV15
CDR3aa: CATSPSVESYGYTF

j_gene: TRBJ2-3
v_gene: TRBV7-6
CDR3aa: CASSSLGTSGRSTDTEYF

j_gene: TRBJ2-7
v_gene: TRBV10-3
CDR3aa: CAISESSQYYGYEQYF

j_gene: TRBJ2-3
v_gene: TRBV7-9
CDR3aa: CASSLRAGETDTQYF

j_gene: TRBJ1-1
v_gene: TRBV2
CDR3aa: CASSQTGLEAFF

j_gene: TRBJ1-1
v_gene: TRBV2
CDR3aa: CASSGGALDTEAFF

j_gene: TRBJ2-1
v_gene: TRBV11-2
CDR3aa: CASSSAAALGEQFF

j_gene: TRBJ1-2
v_gene: TRBV6-5
CDR3aa: CARSYTRVNYGYTF

j_gene: TRBJ2-3
v_gene: TRBV7-9
CDR3aa: CASSFARGATSTDTQYF

j_gene: TRBJ1-1
v_gene: TRBV20-1
CDR3aa: CSARDEEGPLEAFF

j_gene: TRBJ1-1
v_gene: TRBV9
CDR3aa: CASSVAERPGNTEAFF

j_gene: TRBJ1-4
v_gene: TRBV7-9
CDR3aa: CASSFRDSNEKLFF

j_gene: TRBJ2-2
v_gene: TRBV20-1
CDR3aa: CSARPAGGPDTGELSF

j_gene: TRBJ1-2
v_gene: TRBV7-2
CDR3aa: CASSRTGTLYGYTF

j_gene: TRBJ2-1
v_gene: TRBV7-9
CDR3aa: CASSSRGRADNEQFF

j_gene: TRBJ2-1
v_gene: TRBV7-6
CDR3aa: CASSLQGYNEQFF

j_gene: TRBJ2-2
v_gene: TRBV6-1
CDR3aa: CASKRGGGELFF